The clone carrying this TCR beta chain was seen a handful of times. This specimen belongs to a study of blood T cell repertoires in COVID-19. Study-level information: Some COVID-19 samples were acute and others convalescent; all came from the United States, Italy and Spain. PBMCs, B-cell-depleted T cells, or T cells provided the cDNA or gDNA that made up the material.

Losses at the gene ends were 7 bases for V and 6 bases for J; bases not matched to a gene: 7. This CDR3 comprises 13 residues. Per the germline V gene, CDR1 is LNHDA and CDR2 is SQIVND (reference sequence). Original data processing: Amplification from reference gene primers served as the basis for estimated nucleated cell counts. Clones were read by immunoSEQ multiplex PCR, and TCRdb kept only the in-frame ones, dropping some. The V and J calls and the clone size are those of that table, but D and trimming were determined from the DNA. The data show approximately 260,000 clones, with around four fifths seen just once and under 4.5% held by the top ten.

This TCR was recovered from a middle-aged woman with active or convalescent COVID-19. The sample consisted of peripheral blood. The V call is TRBV19, the J call TRBJ1-1; TRBD1 agrees at 8 bases. CDR3 DNA sequence: TGTGCCAGTATCCGACAGGGGTTAGCTGAAGCTTTCTTT. It is translated as CASIRQGLAEAFF.